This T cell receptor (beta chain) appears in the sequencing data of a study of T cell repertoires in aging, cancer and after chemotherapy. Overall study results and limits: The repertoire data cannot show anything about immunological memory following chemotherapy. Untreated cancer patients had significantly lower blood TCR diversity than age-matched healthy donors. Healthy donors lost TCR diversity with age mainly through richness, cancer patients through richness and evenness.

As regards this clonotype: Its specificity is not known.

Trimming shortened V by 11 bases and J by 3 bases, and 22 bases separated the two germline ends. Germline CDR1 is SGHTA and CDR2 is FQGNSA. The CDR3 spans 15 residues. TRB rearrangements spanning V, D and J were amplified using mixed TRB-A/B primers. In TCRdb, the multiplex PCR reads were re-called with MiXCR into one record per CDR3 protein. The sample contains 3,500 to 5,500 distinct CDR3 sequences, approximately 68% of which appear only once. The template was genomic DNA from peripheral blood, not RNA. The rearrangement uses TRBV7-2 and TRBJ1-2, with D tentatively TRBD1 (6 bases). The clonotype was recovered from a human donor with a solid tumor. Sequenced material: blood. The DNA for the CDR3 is TGTGCCTCACGCCGCGGTGCCAGGGGAGACTATGGCTACACCTTC. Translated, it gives CASRRGARGDYGYTF.